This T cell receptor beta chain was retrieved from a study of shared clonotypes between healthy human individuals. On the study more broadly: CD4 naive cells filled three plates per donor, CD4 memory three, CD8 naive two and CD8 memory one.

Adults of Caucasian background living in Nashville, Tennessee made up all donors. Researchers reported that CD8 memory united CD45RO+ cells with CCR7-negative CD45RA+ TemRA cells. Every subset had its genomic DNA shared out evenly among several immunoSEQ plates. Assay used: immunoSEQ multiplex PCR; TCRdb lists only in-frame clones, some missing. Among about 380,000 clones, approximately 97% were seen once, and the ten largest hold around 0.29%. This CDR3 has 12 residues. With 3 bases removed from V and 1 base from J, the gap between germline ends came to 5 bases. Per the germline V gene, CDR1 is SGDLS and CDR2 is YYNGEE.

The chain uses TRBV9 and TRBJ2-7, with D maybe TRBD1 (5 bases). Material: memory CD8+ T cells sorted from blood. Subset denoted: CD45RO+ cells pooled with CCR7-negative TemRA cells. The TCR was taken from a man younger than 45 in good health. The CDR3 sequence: CASSAGSYEQYF. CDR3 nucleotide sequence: TGTGCCAGCAGCGCAGGGTCCTACGAGCAGTACTTC.